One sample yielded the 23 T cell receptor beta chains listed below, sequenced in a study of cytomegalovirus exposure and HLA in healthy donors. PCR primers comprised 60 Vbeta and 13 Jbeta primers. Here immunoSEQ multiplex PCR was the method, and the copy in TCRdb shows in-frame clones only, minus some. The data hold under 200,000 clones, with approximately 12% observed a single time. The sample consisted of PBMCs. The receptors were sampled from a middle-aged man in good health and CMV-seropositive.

The CDR3 region has the DNA TGTGCCAGCACCTATACCAGGGGGCACATGAACACTGAAGCTTTCTTT. This gives the protein CASTYTRGHMNTEAFF. This chain links TRBV27 with TRBJ1-1; 8 positions match TRBD1. V shed 7 bases, J shed 0 bases, and the junction held 10 bases outside the gene matches. Germline-derived CDR1 and CDR2 are MNHEY and SMNVEV (reference sequence). This CDR3 comprises 16 residues.

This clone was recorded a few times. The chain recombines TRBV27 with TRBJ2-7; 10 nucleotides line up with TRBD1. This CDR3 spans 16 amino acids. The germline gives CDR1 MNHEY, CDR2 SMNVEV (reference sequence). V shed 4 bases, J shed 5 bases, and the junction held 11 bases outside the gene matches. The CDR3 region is CASSSPTGTGVHEQYF. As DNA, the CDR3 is TGTGCCAGCAGTTCCCCAACCGGGACAGGGGTCCACGAGCAGTACTTC.

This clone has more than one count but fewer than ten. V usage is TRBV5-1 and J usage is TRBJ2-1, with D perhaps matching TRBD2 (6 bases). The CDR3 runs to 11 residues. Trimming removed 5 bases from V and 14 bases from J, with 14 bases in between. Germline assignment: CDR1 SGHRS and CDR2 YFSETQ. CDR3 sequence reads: CASREGTSKFF. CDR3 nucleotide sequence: TGCGCCAGCAGGGAGGGGACCTCTAAGTTCTTC.

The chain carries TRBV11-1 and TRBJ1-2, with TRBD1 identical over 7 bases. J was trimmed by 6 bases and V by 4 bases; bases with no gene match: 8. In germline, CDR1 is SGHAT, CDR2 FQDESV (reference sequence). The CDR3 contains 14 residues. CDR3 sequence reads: CASSSYRGDNGYTF. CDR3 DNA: TGTGCCAGCAGCTCTTACAGGGGCGATAATGGCTACACCTTC.

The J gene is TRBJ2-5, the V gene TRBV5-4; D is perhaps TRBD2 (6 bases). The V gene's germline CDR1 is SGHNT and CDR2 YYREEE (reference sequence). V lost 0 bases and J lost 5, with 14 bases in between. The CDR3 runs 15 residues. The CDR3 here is CASSLALGGGETQYF. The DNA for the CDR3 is TGTGCCAGCAGCTTGGCCTTGGGAGGTGGGGAGACCCAGTACTTC.

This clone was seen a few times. For the CDR3, the DNA is TGTGCCAGCAGCCCCGTTGTTGGGGAGTACACCGGGGAGCTGTTTTTT. Translating gives CASSPVVGEYTGELFF. The V call is TRBV7-6, the J call TRBJ2-2; D possibly corresponds to TRBD2 (5 bases). The germline gives CDR1 SGHVS, CDR2 FNYEAQ. V was trimmed by 5 bases and J by 3 bases, leaving 16 bases between them. The CDR3 length is 16 residues. Together with reference TRBV7-6 and TRBJ2-2, the CDR3 gives the full variable domain: GAGVSQSPRYKVTKRGQDVALRCDPISGHVSLYWYRQALGQGPEFLTYFNYEAQQDKSGLPNDRFSAERPEGSISTLTIQRTEQRDSAMYRCASSPVVGEYTGELFFGEGSRLTVL.

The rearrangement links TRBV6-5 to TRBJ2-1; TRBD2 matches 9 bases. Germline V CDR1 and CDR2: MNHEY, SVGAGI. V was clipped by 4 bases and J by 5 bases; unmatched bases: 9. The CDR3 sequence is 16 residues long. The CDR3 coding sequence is TGTGCCAGCAGTTCCCCCCGACTAGCGGCGAACAATGAGCAGTTCTTC. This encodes CASSSPRLAANNEQFF.

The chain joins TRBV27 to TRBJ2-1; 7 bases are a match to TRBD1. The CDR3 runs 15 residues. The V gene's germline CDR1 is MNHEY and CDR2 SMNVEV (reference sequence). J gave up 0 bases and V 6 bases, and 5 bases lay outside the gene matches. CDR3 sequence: CASREQGSSYNEQFF. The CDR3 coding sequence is TGTGCCAGCAGAGAACAGGGGTCCTCCTACAATGAGCAGTTCTTC.

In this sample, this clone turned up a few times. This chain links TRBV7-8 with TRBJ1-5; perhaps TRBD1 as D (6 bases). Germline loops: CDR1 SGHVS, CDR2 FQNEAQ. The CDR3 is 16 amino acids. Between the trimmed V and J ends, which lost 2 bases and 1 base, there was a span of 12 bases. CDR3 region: CASSLTRGVSNQPQHF. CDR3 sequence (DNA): TGTGCCAGCAGCTTAACCAGGGGAGTAAGCAATCAGCCCCAGCATTTT.

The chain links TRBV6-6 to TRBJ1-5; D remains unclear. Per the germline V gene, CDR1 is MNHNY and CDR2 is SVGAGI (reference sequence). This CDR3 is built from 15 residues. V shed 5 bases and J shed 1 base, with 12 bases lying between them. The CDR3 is CASSPSGRSNQPQHF. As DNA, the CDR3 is TGTGCCAGCAGTCCATCCGGGAGGAGCAATCAGCCCCAGCATTTT.

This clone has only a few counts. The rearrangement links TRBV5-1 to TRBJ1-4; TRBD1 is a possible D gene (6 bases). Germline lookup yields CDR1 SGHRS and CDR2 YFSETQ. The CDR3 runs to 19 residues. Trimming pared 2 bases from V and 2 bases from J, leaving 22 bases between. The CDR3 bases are TGCGCCAGCAGCTTTTCCGGGACACATTCCCTGGGGACTAATGAAAAACTGTTTTTT. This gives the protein CASSFSGTHSLGTNEKLFF.

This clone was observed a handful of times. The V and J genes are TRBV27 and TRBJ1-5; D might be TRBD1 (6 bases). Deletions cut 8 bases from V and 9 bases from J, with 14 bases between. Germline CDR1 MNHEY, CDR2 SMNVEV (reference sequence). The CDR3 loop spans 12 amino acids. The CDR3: CASGGGQWPQHF. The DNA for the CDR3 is TGTGCCAGCGGCGGGGGACAATGGCCCCAGCATTTT.

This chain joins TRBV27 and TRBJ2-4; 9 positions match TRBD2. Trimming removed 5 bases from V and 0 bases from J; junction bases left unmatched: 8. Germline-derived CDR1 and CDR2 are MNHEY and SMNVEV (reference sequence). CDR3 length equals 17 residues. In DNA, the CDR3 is TGTGCCAGCAGTCTAAAGGGCGGGGGGGTAGCCAAAAACATTCAGTACTTC. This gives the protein CASSLKGGGVAKNIQYF.

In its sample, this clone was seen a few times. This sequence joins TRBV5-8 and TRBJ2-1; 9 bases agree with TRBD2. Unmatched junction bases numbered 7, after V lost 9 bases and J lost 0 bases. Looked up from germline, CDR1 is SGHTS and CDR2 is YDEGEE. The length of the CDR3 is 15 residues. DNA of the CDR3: TGTGCCACTCCGAGCGGGGGGAGCTCCTACAATGAGCAGTTCTTC. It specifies CATPSGGSSYNEQFF.

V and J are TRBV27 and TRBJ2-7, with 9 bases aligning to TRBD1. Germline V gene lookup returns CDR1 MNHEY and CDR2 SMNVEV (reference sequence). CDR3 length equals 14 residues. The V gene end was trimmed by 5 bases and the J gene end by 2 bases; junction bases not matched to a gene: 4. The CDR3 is CASSAGTGPYEQYF. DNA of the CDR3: TGTGCCAGCAGTGCCGGGACAGGGCCCTACGAGCAGTACTTC.

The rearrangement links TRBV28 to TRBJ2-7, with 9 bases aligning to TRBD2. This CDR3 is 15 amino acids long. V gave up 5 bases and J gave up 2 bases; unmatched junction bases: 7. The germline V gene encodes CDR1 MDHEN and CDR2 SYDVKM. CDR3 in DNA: TGTGCCAGCAGTCCCTGGACTAGCGTGCCCTACGAGCAGTACTTC. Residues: CASSPWTSVPYEQYF.

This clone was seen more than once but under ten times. CDR3 in amino acids: CASSGQIYGYTF. The DNA of the CDR3 is TGTGCCAGTTCTGGGCAGATCTATGGCTACACCTTC. The chain links TRBV19 to TRBJ1-2, with D unclear. Germline V gene data show CDR1 as LNHDA and CDR2 as SQIVND (reference sequence). CDR3 size: 12 residues. Between the trimmed V and J ends, which lost 8 bases and 4 bases, there was a span of 11 bases.

The chain's CDR3 is CASSPAVETGGSYEQYF. The CDR3 bases are TGTGCCAGCAGCCCCGCGGTGGAGACAGGGGGATCCTACGAGCAGTACTTC. The chain carries TRBV21-1 and TRBJ2-7; TRBD1, the table's D call, was not compared with the DNA. TRBV21-1 is reported as a pseudogene. The CDR3 has 17 amino acids.

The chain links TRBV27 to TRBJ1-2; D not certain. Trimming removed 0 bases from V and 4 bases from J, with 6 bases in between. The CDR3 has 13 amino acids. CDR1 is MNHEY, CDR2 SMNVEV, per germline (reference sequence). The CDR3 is CASSLSQSYGYTF. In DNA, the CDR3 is TGTGCCAGCAGTTTATCCCAGTCCTATGGCTACACCTTC.

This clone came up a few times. The CDR3 region is CATGQILDGYTF. The DNA for the CDR3 is TGTGCTACGGGACAGATCCTCGATGGCTACACCTTC. The V call is TRBV7-7, the J call TRBJ1-2; 7 bases agree with TRBD1. The CDR3 runs 12 residues. From germline, CDR1 is SSHAT and CDR2 FNYEAQ (reference sequence). The full variable domain, completed using reference TRBV7-7 and TRBJ1-2, is GAGVSQSPRYKVTKRGQDVTLRCDPISSHATLYWYQQALGQGPEFLTYFNYEAQPDKSGLPSDRFSAERPEGSISTLTIQRTEQRDSAMYRCATGQILDGYTFGSGTRLTVV.

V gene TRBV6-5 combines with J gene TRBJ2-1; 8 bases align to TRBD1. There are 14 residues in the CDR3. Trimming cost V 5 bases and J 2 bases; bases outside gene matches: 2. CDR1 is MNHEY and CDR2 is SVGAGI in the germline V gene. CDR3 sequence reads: CASSGGQAYNEQFF. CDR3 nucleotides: TGTGCCAGCAGTGGGGGACAGGCCTACAATGAGCAGTTCTTC.

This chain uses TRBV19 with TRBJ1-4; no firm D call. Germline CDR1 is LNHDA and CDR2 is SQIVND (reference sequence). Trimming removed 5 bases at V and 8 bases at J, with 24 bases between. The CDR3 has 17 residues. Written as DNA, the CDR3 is TGTGCCAGTAGTTCCCAAGTCCTCTCGACATTGGGCGAAAAACTGTTTTTT. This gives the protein CASSSQVLSTLGEKLFF.

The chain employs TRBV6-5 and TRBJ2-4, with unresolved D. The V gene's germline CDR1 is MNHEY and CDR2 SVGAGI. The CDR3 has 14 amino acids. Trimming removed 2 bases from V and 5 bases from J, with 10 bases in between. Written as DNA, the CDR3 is TGTGCCAGCAGTTACAGAGGATTGGAAAACATTCAGTACTTC. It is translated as CASSYRGLENIQYF.